The 12 T cell receptor beta chains listed next were all sequenced from one sample in a study of CD8 T cells in ankylosing spondylitis. TCRdb used MiXCR to reprocess the 5' RACE reads, holding one entry per CDR3 protein. Of 200,000 to 300,000 distinct CDR3 sequences listed, roughly a quarter are singletons. The sample was blood, either unsorted or a sorted T cell fraction (not recorded which). These receptors all come from a male donor with ankylosing spondylitis or in good health (not recorded which).

This clonotype came up a few times. This chain uses TRBV5-1 with TRBJ1-3, with 7 bases matching TRBD1. V lost 5 bases, J lost 10 bases, and 6 bases stayed unmatched. This CDR3 has 12 amino acids. In germline, CDR1 is SGHRS, CDR2 YFSETQ. CDR3 DNA: TGCGCCAGCAGTAGGGACAGTGGAACCATATATTTT. It specifies CASSRDSGTIYF.

V is TRBV7-2 and J is TRBJ2-5; D is perhaps TRBD2 (5 bases). CDR3 size: 14 residues. Germline CDR1 and CDR2: SGHTA and FQGNSA. Trimming removed 2 bases from V and 7 bases from J, with 14 bases in between. The CDR3 DNA reads TGTGCCAGCAGCTTAATCGACTATCCCGGGACCCAGTACTTC. Encoded protein: CASSLIDYPGTQYF.

This chain connects TRBV10-3 to TRBJ2-3, with D tentatively TRBD1 (6 bases). Germline CDR1 ENHRY, CDR2 SYGVKD. V shed 6 bases and J shed 1 base, with 20 bases lying between them. This CDR3 has 17 amino acids. CDR3 in DNA: TGTGCCATCAGCACCCTGACAGGTACGAGCGGCACAGATACGCAGTATTTT. This translates into CAISTLTGTSGTDTQYF.

There are a few counts of this clonotype. V is TRBV20-1 and J is TRBJ1-5, with TRBD1 matching 7 bases. Germline trimming cut 6 bases from V and 4 bases from J; bases unmatched to any gene: 3. Germline V CDR1 and CDR2: DFQATT, SNEGSKA (reference sequence). The CDR3 spans 12 residues. The CDR3 sequence is CSAQTGNQPQHF. The CDR3 DNA is TGCAGTGCCCAGACAGGGAATCAGCCCCAGCATTTT.

J is TRBJ2-7 and V is TRBV20-1; D is uncertain. V was pared by 0 bases and J by 5 bases, with 11 bases between. CDR1 is DFQATT, CDR2 SNEGSKA, per germline (reference sequence). The CDR3 is 13 amino acids. CDR3 nucleotide sequence: TGCAGTGCTAGAGATCCCGGGCCGGACGAGCAGTACTTC. Translated, it gives CSARDPGPDEQYF.

This clonotype has more than one count but fewer than ten. This chain connects TRBV6-5 to TRBJ1-5; D is undetermined. The CDR3 totals 17 residues. CDR1 is MNHEY, CDR2 SVGAGI, per germline. V was clipped by 0 bases and J by 3 bases, with 15 bases between them. The CDR3 is CASSYSAFPVTNQPQHF. CDR3 sequence (DNA): TGTGCCAGCAGTTACTCCGCCTTTCCCGTTACCAATCAGCCCCAGCATTTT.

This clonotype was counted ten times or more. The V and J genes are TRBV6-1 and TRBJ2-3; possibly TRBD1 for D (6 bases). V lost 5 bases and J lost 4, with 13 bases in between. CDR1 is MNHNS and CDR2 is SASEGT in the germline V gene. CDR3 length equals 14 residues. The CDR3 DNA reads as TGTGCCAGCAGTCCCCTGGGGGCTGCAGATACGCAGTATTTT. As protein: CASSPLGAADTQYF.

V gene TRBV20-1 combines with J gene TRBJ2-1; D could derive from TRBD1 or TRBD2 (5 bases each). Germline V gene data show CDR1 as DFQATT and CDR2 as SNEGSKA (reference sequence). The CDR3 extends over 15 amino acids. The ends were cut back, 1 base at V and 5 bases at J, with 15 bases in the middle. The CDR3 DNA reads TGCAGTGCTAGAGGAGGAACGGGGCCCAACAATGAGCAGTTCTTC. Translation: CSARGGTGPNNEQFF.

This clonotype was detected many times. The gene calls are TRBV10-3 and TRBJ2-5; 14 bases map to TRBD2. CDR1 and CDR2 (germline): ENHRY, SYGVKD. V was clipped by 6 bases and J by 5 bases; unmatched bases: 5. The CDR3 contains 15 residues. The CDR3 region has the DNA TGTGCCATCAGACCGACTAGCGGGGGGGCTGAGACCCAGTACTTC. It yields the protein CAIRPTSGGAETQYF.

The rearrangement joins TRBV10-3 to TRBJ2-7, with a tentative D call TRBD1 (6 bases). V dropped 9 bases and J dropped 0 bases, with 9 bases sitting between them. From germline, CDR1 is ENHRY and CDR2 SYGVKD. This CDR3 is built from 12 residues. CDR3 nucleotides: TGTGCCATAGGACAGAACTCCTACGAGCAGTACTTC. It encodes CAIGQNSYEQYF.

Concerning this clonotype itself: One end of the junction does not line up with germline, which may come from a read error. The chain carries TRBV5-1 and TRBJ2-5; the D is unclear. The CDR3 has 14 residues. Per the germline V gene, CDR1 is SGHRS and CDR2 is YFSETQ. In nucleotides, the CDR3 is TGCGCCAGCAGCTTGGAGGGCTCCACATTGGGCCGAGACTTC. This translates into CASSLEGSTLGRDF.

This clonotype was detected only a few times. The chain carries TRBV12-3 or TRBV12-4 and TRBJ2-7; D uncertain. Trimming removed 6 bases at V and 4 bases at J, with 16 bases between. The CDR3 totals 14 residues. In nucleotides, the CDR3 is TGTGCCAGCAGCCGAAAGGGCCCTAGATACGAGCAGTACTTC. It yields the protein CASSRKGPRYEQYF.